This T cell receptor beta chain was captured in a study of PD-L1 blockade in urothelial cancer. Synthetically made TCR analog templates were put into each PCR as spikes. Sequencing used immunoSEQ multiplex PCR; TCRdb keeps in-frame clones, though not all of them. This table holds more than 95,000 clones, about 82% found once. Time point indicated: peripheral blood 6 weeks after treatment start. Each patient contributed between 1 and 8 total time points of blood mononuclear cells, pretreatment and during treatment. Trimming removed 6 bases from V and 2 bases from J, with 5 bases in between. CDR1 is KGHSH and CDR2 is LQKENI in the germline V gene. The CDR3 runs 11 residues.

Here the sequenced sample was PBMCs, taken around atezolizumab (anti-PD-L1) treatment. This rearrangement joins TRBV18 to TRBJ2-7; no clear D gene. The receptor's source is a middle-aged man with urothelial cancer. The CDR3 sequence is CASSSTYEQYF. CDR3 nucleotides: TGTGCCAGCTCGTCCACCTACGAGCAGTACTTC.